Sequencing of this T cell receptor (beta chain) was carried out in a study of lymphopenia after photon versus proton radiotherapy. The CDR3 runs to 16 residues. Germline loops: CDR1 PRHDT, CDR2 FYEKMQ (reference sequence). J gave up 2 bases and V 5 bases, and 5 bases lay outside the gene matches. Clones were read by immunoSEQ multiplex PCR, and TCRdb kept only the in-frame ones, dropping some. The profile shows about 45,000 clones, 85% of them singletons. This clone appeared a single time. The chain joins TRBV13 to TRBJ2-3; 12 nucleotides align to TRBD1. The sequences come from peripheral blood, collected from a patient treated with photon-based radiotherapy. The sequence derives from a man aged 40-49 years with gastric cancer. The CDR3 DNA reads TGTGCCAGCAGCCCTGGGACAGGGGGCGACACAGATACGCAGTATTTT. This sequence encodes CASSPGTGGDTDTQYF.